This paragraph reports one TCR beta chain. Original methodology: Estimated nucleated cell counts came from reference gene primer amplification. Measured with immunoSEQ multiplex PCR; TCRdb has only the in-frame clones, and not every one. That table gives V, J and clone size, and the DNA gave D and trimming. The data hold around 80,000 clones, with more than 75% observed a single time. The source of the sample is a study of blood T cell repertoires in COVID-19. Study background: Samples representing acute and convalescent COVID-19 were sourced from the United States, Italy and Spain. Nucleic acid was either cDNA or gDNA, and it came from T cells, B-cell-depleted T cells, or PBMCs.

The receptor was isolated from a man aged 55 to 70 with acute or convalescent COVID-19. The sequenced sample consisted of peripheral blood.

The CDR3 nucleotides are TGTGCCAGCGGGACTTACGAGCAGTACTTC. Protein sequence: CASGTYEQYF. The rearrangement uses TRBV27 and TRBJ2-7; perhaps TRBD2 as D (6 bases). Trimming removed 8 bases from V and 4 bases from J, with 6 bases in between. Per the germline V gene, CDR1 is MNHEY and CDR2 is SMNVEV (reference sequence). The CDR3 covers 10 residues.